This record concerns one T cell receptor beta chain sequence. The study assigned cohorts using participant-reported clinical history. This sample stems from a study of blood T cell repertoires in COVID-19. Study-level information: PBMCs, B-cell-depleted T cells, or T cells were the source of the cDNA or gDNA that made up the material.

TCRdb's copy holds only in-frame clones and misses some; the assay was immunoSEQ multiplex PCR. The sample contains about 380,000 clones, 70% to 90% of which appear only once. The CDR3 length is 16 residues. The V gene lost 1 base and the J gene lost 1 base, with 12 bases spanning the gap. CDR1 and CDR2 (germline): SGHAT, FQDESV (reference sequence). J is TRBJ2-3 and V is TRBV11-1; weak D call: TRBD2 (5 bases). This clonotype originated in a man aged 25-45 years who had recovered from COVID-19. The sample comprised PBMCs or T cells enriched from blood (not recorded which). CDR3 nucleotides: TGTGCCAGCAGCTTAGGCACGGGGATTCGCACAGATACGCAGTATTTT. Translated: CASSLGTGIRTDTQYF.